These T cell receptor beta chains were read from a single sample in a study of cytomegalovirus exposure and HLA in healthy donors. The assay was immunoSEQ multiplex PCR, and TCRdb's table has in-frame clones only and misses some. The sample includes 150,000 to 200,000 clones, over 80% of them seen just once. Sequenced: PBMCs. The receptors were gathered from a man aged 50 to 59 in good health and CMV-seropositive. Each CDR3 is given with its conserved first and last residue. A D gene is named only where the DNA matches it firmly. Clone size is not always given. Where it is, it says once, few, many or a class for expanded clones.

v_call: TRBV13
clone_size: .
j_call: TRBJ2-2
d_call: .
cdr3_nt: TGTGCCAGCAGCTTAGGCCAGGGCGCCGGGGAGCTGTTTTTT
cdr3_aa: CASSLGQGAGELFF

v_call: TRBV10-2
clone_size: .
j_call: TRBJ1-4
d_call: .
cdr3_nt: TGCGCCAGCAGTGACCCCGGGGAGGAACTGTTTTTT
cdr3_aa: CASSDPGEELFF

v_call: TRBV5-6
clone_size: .
j_call: TRBJ2-7
d_call: .
cdr3_nt: TGTGCCAGCAGCTCAGAGGGCTACGAGCAGTACTTC
cdr3_aa: CASSSEGYEQYF

v_call: TRBV19
clone_size: few
j_call: TRBJ1-1
d_call: .
cdr3_nt: TGTGCCAGTAGTATCCCGGACACTGAAGCTTTCTTT
cdr3_aa: CASSIPDTEAFF

v_call: TRBV27
clone_size: few
j_call: TRBJ2-1
d_call: TRBD1
cdr3_nt: TGTGCCAGCAGTTTATCCAGGGGGATTTACAATGAGCAGTTCTTC
cdr3_aa: CASSLSRGIYNEQFF

v_call: TRBV30
clone_size: .
j_call: TRBJ2-7
d_call: .
cdr3_nt: TGTGCCTGGAAACAGTCGGGGGAGCAGTACTTC
cdr3_aa: CAWKQSGEQYF

v_call: TRBV2
clone_size: .
j_call: TRBJ2-7
d_call: TRBD2
cdr3_nt: TGTGCCAGCAGTTTAAGCGGGAGGGCACGCGAGCAGTACTTC
cdr3_aa: CASSLSGRAREQYF

v_call: TRBV18
clone_size: .
j_call: TRBJ1-1
d_call: .
cdr3_nt: TGTGCCAGCTCACCCTCCGACACTGAAGCTTTCTTT
cdr3_aa: CASSPSDTEAFF

v_call: TRBV19
clone_size: .
j_call: TRBJ2-5
d_call: TRBD2
cdr3_nt: TGTGCCAGTAGTATTCTGGGAGGGGAGACCCAGTACTTC
cdr3_aa: CASSILGGETQYF

v_call: TRBV13
clone_size: .
j_call: TRBJ2-7
d_call: TRBD1
cdr3_nt: TGTGCCAGCAGCTCCCGACAGGGGACCTACGAGCAGTACTTC
cdr3_aa: CASSSRQGTYEQYF

v_call: TRBV11-1
clone_size: .
j_call: TRBJ2-7
d_call: TRBD2
cdr3_nt: TGTGCCAGCAGCTTAGGGCTAGCGGACTACGAGCAGTACTTC
cdr3_aa: CASSLGLADYEQYF

v_call: TRBV11-2
clone_size: .
j_call: TRBJ2-3
d_call: TRBD2
cdr3_nt: TGTGCCAGCAGCCCGCCGCTGGTGGGGGGGGACACAGATACGCAGTATTTT
cdr3_aa: CASSPPLVGGDTDTQYF

v_call: TRBV27
clone_size: .
j_call: TRBJ2-7
d_call: TRBD2
cdr3_nt: TGTGCCAGCAGTTCCCGGCGGGAGACCCACGAGCAGTACTTC
cdr3_aa: CASSSRRETHEQYF

v_call: TRBV5-6
clone_size: few
j_call: TRBJ2-7
d_call: TRBD1
cdr3_nt: TGTGCCAGCAGTTTGGGACAGGGTGGTTTCTACGAGCAGTACTTC
cdr3_aa: CASSLGQGGFYEQYF

v_call: TRBV18
clone_size: .
j_call: TRBJ2-1
d_call: TRBD2
cdr3_nt: TGTGCCAGCTCACCAATACATAGCGGGGGATACCAATACAATGAGCAGTTCTTC
cdr3_aa: CASSPIHSGGYQYNEQFF

v_call: TRBV28
clone_size: .
j_call: TRBJ2-2
d_call: .
cdr3_nt: TGTGCCAGCCAACCTTTAGGGGTGGACACCGGGGAGCTGTTTTTT
cdr3_aa: CASQPLGVDTGELFF

v_call: TRBV7-3
clone_size: .
j_call: TRBJ2-3
d_call: .
cdr3_nt: TGTGCCAGCAGCTTAGCGTTGGGCACAGATACGCAGTATTTT
cdr3_aa: CASSLALGTDTQYF

v_call: TRBV9
clone_size: .
j_call: TRBJ2-3
d_call: .
cdr3_nt: TGTGCCAGCAGCGTAATGCCGGGGGTCACAGATACGCAGTATTTT
cdr3_aa: CASSVMPGVTDTQYF

v_call: TRBV18
clone_size: .
j_call: TRBJ1-1
d_call: .
cdr3_nt: TGTGCCAGCTCACCATTGGGGGCGGTGAACACTGAAGCTTTCTTT
cdr3_aa: CASSPLGAVNTEAFF

v_call: TRBV29-1
clone_size: once
j_call: TRBJ2-5
d_call: TRBD2
cdr3_nt: TGCAGCGTTGAAAAAGGGTCGGGGGGGATACAAGAGACCCAGTACTTC
cdr3_aa: CSVEKGSGGIQETQYF

v_call: TRBV19
clone_size: .
j_call: TRBJ1-4
d_call: .
cdr3_nt: TGTGCCAGCACCCGCCCTGGCAGGTCAAGAGAAAAACTGTTTTTT
cdr3_aa: CASTRPGRSREKLFF

v_call: TRBV19
clone_size: .
j_call: TRBJ2-5
d_call: TRBD2
cdr3_nt: TGTGCCAGTAGTATGAGTAGCGGGAGCCCCTCAGCCCAGTACTTC
cdr3_aa: CASSMSSGSPSAQYF

v_call: TRBV15
clone_size: .
j_call: TRBJ2-1
d_call: TRBD1
cdr3_nt: TGTGCCACCAGCAGAGTAAAGACAGGGGTCAATGAGCAGTTCTTC
cdr3_aa: CATSRVKTGVNEQFF

v_call: TRBV4-2
clone_size: .
j_call: TRBJ2-7
d_call: .
cdr3_nt: TGTGCCAGCAGCCAAGTTCAGGTAACCTACGAGCAGTACTTC
cdr3_aa: CASSQVQVTYEQYF

v_call: TRBV4-1
clone_size: .
j_call: TRBJ1-6
d_call: .
cdr3_nt: TGCGCCAGCAGCCAAGACTACTTGATGAGCTCCTATAATTCACCCCTCCACTTT
cdr3_aa: CASSQDYLMSSYNSPLHF

v_call: TRBV30
clone_size: .
j_call: TRBJ1-2
d_call: TRBD1
cdr3_nt: TGTGCCTGGAGTGCCGGGACAGGGTGGGTCCGACCGACCCCTCATAACTATGGCTACACCTTC
cdr3_aa: CAWSAGTGWVRPTPHNYGYTF

v_call: TRBV7-4
clone_size: .
j_call: TRBJ1-2
d_call: .
cdr3_nt: TGTGCCAGCAGCTTAGTCCCCCCTTATGGCTACACCTTC
cdr3_aa: CASSLVPPYGYTF